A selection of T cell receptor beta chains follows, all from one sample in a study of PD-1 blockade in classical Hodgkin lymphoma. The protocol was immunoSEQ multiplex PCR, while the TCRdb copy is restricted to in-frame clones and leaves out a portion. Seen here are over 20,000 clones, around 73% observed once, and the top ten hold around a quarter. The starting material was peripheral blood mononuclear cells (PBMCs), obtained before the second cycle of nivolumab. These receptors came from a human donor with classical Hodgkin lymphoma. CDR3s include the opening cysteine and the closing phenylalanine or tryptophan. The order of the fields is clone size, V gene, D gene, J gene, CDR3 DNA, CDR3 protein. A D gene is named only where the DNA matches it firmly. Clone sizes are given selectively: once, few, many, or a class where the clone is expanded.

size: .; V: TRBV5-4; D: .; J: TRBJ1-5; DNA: TGTGCCAGCAGCCTAACCTTTGGGGGCGGAGGCAATCAGCCCCAGCATTTT; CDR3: CASSLTFGGGGNQPQHF
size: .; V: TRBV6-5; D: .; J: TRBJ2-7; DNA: TGTGCCAGCAGGGATAACAGTGCTCCCTCCTACGAGCAGTACTTC; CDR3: CASRDNSAPSYEQYF
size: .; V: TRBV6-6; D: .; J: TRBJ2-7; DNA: TGTGCCAGCAGTCCGGACAGCTCCTACGAGCAGTACTTC; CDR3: CASSPDSSYEQYF
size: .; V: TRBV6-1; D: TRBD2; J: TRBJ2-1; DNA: TGTGCCAGCAGCGAAACTAGCGGGAGTAACAATGAGCAGTTCTTC; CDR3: CASSETSGSNNEQFF
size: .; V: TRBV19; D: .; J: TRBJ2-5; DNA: TGTGCCAGTAGTATATTCGCCTCTGCACTAGCCGGGAGTCGAGAGACCCAGTACTTC; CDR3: CASSIFASALAGSRETQYF
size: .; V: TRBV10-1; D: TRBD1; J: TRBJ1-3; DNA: TGCGCCAGCAGTAAAGACAGGGCTGGAAACACCATATATTTT; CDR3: CASSKDRAGNTIYF
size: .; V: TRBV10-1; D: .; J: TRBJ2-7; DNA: TGCGCCAGCAGTGATGGGGGCCCACTCTCCTACGAGCAGTACTTC; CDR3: CASSDGGPLSYEQYF
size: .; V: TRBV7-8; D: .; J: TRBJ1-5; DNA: TGTGCCAGCAGTACAGGAGTGAGTCAGCCCCAGCATTTT; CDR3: CASSTGVSQPQHF
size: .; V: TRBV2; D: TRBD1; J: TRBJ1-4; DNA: TGTGCCAGCAGTGCGGCAGGGGGACGTGAAAAACTGTTTTTT; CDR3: CASSAAGGREKLFF
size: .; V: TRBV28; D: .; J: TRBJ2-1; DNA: TGTGCCAGCAGTCGCCCGGTCACTGAGCAGTTCTTC; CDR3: CASSRPVTEQFF
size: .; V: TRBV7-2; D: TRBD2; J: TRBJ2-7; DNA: TGTGCCAGCAGCTTAGGCGCGGCGGGAGTAAGTGAGCAGTACTTC; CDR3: CASSLGAAGVSEQYF
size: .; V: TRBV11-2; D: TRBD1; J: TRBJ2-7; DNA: TGTGCCAGCAGCTCCCGGACAGGGGGCTCCTACGAGCAGTACTTC; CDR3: CASSSRTGGSYEQYF
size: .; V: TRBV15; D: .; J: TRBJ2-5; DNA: TGTGCCACCAGCGCGACCCGGGGCGAGGTAGAGACCCAGTACTTC; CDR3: CATSATRGEVETQYF
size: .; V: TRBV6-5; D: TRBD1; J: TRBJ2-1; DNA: TGTGCCAGCAGTTACCCGGGGACAGGGGGCAGTGAGCAGTTCTTC; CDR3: CASSYPGTGGSEQFF
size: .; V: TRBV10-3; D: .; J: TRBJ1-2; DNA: TGTGCCATCAGTGACTCCGGGACGCTTACTAACTATGGCTACACCTTC; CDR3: CAISDSGTLTNYGYTF
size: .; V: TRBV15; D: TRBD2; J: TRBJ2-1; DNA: TGTGCCACCAGCACCCAACTAGCGGATTACAATGAGCAGTTCTTC; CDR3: CATSTQLADYNEQFF
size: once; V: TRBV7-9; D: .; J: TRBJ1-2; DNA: TGTGCCAGCAGCTTAATCCAGGGTGTTGATGGCTACACCTTC; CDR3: CASSLIQGVDGYTF
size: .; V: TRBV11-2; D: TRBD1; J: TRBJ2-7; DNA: TGTGCCAGCAGCTTATTGCGGACAGGGGCCCGCTCCTACGAGCAGTACTTC; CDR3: CASSLLRTGARSYEQYF
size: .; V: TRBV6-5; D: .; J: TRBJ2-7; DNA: TGTGCCAGCAGTTACTCGACTCCCGGGGCTTCCTACGAGCAGTACTTC; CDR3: CASSYSTPGASYEQYF
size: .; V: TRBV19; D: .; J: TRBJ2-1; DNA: TGTGCCAGTAGTATAGGCTTCCGGACGGGGTACAATGAGCAGTTCTTC; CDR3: CASSIGFRTGYNEQFF
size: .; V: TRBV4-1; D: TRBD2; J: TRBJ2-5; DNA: TGCGCCAGCAGCCAATATCTAGCGGAGCAAGAAGAGACCCAGTACTTC; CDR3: CASSQYLAEQEETQYF
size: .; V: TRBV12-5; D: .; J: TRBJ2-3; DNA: TGTGCTAGTGCCGGGCAGGGCTCCAGCACAGATACGCAGTATTTT; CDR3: CASAGQGSSTDTQYF
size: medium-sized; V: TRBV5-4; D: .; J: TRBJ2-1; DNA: TGTGCCAGCAGCTCCACCAATTTCAATGAGCAGTTCTTC; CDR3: CASSSTNFNEQFF
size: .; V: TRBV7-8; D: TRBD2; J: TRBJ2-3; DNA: TGTGCCAGCAGCTTAGTGTGGCGGACTAGCGGCACAGATACGCAGTATTTT; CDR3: CASSLVWRTSGTDTQYF
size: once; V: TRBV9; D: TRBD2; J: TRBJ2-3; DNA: TGTGCCAGCAGCGTAGCCGGGGGGGGAGATACGCAGTATTTT; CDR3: CASSVAGGGDTQYF
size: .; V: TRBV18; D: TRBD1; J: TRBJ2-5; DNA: TGTGCCAGCTCACCGACAGGGGGAGAAGAGACCCAGTACTTC; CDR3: CASSPTGGEETQYF
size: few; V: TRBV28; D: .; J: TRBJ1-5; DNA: TGTGCCAGCAGTTTTGCCGGGCTGAATCAGCCCCAGCATTTT; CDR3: CASSFAGLNQPQHF
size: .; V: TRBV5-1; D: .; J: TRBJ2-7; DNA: TGCGCCAGCAGCTTGATTCGTGATTGGTGGTCACCGACCTACGAGCAGTACTTC; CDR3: CASSLIRDWWSPTYEQYF
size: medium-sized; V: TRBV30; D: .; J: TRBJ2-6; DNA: TGTGCCTGGAGTGTTTCCTCTGGGGCCAACGTCCTGACTTTC; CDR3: CAWSVSSGANVLTF
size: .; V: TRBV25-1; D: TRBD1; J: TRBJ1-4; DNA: TGTGCCAGTAAAACCCGACAGGGCCGCTTTGAAAAACTGTTTTTT; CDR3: CASKTRQGRFEKLFF
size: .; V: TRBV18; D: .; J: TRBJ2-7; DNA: TGTGCCAGCTCACAGGGGGTCGACACCGAGCAGTACTTC; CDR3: CASSQGVDTEQYF